This is a list of T cell receptor beta chains from one sample in a study of early T cells in non-severe SARS-CoV-2 infection. In TCRdb, the 5' RACE reads were re-called with MiXCR into one record per CDR3 protein. This table holds more than 30,000 distinct CDR3 sequences, about 5.3% found once. Sequencing was carried out using whole blood. The source of these receptors is an adult who was a healthcare worker with PCR-confirmed SARS-CoV-2 infection or an uninfected control (not recorded which). The CDR3 runs from the conserved cysteine through the conserved F or W. D genes are given only for firm matches. A row's size may be missing; if present it is once, few, many or a size class.

size,V,D,J,CDR3,DNA
.,TRBV6-5,.,TRBJ2-7,CASTRDGTYEQYF,TGTGCCAGCACACGGGACGGGACTTACGAGCAGTACTTC
many,TRBV3-1,.,TRBJ1-5,CASSQSLNQPQHF,TGTGCCAGCAGCCAAAGCCTCAATCAGCCCCAGCATTTT
.,TRBV21-1,.,TRBJ2-7,CASSPRDTSYEQYF,TGTGCCAGCAGCCCCCGGGACACCTCCTACGAGCAGTACTTC
many,TRBV11-2,.,TRBJ2-5,CASSFGNQETQYF,TGTGCCAGCAGCTTTGGCAACCAAGAGACCCAGTACTTC
many,TRBV12-3/TRBV12-4,TRBD1,TRBJ2-7,CASSFPQGPLYEQYF,TGTGCCAGCAGTTTTCCACAGGGGCCCCTCTACGAGCAGTACTTC
many,TRBV9,.,TRBJ2-2,CASSPLPNTGELFF,TGTGCCAGCAGCCCTCTGCCCAATACCGGGGAGCTGTTTTTT
few,TRBV28,.,TRBJ2-7,CASSFGSYEQYF,TGTGCCAGCAGTTTTGGCTCCTACGAGCAGTACTTC
many,TRBV30,TRBD1,TRBJ2-7,CAWSRTGTGTYEQYF,TGTGCCTGGTCGAGAACCGGGACAGGGACCTACGAGCAGTACTTC
few,TRBV7-3,.,TRBJ2-1,CASSLLGGSYNEQFF,TGTGCCAGCAGCTTATTAGGGGGCTCCTACAATGAGCAGTTCTTC
few,TRBV12-3/TRBV12-4,.,TRBJ2-3,CASRLGAGKTDTQYF,TGTGCCAGCAGACTGGGGGCAGGGAAGACAGATACGCAGTATTTT
.,TRBV29-1,.,TRBJ2-3,CSVTLQLPSTDTQYF,TGCAGCGTTACTCTCCAGCTTCCTAGCACAGATACGCAGTATTTT
many,TRBV7-2,.,TRBJ2-1,CASSSTGEQFF,TGTGCCAGCAGCTCCACCGGCGAGCAGTTCTTC
.,TRBV5-4,.,TRBJ1-2,CASSLFRINYGYTF,TGTGCCAGCAGCTTGTTCAGAATTAACTATGGCTACACCTTC
many,TRBV4-2,.,TRBJ1-4,CASSHAKGLANEKLFF,TGTGCCAGCAGCCATGCAAAGGGACTAGCTAATGAAAAACTGTTTTTT
many,TRBV12-3/TRBV12-4,TRBD1,TRBJ2-5,CASSRQGKTQYF,TGTGCCAGCAGTCGACAGGGAAAGACCCAGTACTTC
.,TRBV19,.,TRBJ2-6,CASQYRAIPSGANVLTF,TGTGCCAGTCAATACCGGGCAATCCCCTCTGGGGCCAACGTCCTGACTTTC
medium-sized,TRBV5-4,.,TRBJ2-1,CASSLDLARGSQQFF,TGTGCCAGCAGCTTGGATTTAGCGCGTGGATCCCAGCAGTTCTTC
many,TRBV18,TRBD2,TRBJ2-1,CASSPQSSGGFGEQFF,TGTGCCAGCTCACCACAGTCTAGCGGGGGTTTTGGAGAGCAGTTCTTC
many,TRBV20-1,.,TRBJ1-1,CSASGRRGIGEAFF,TGCAGTGCTAGCGGGAGGAGGGGAATCGGAGAAGCTTTCTTT
many,TRBV12-3/TRBV12-4,.,TRBJ1-1,CASSPRRNTEAFF,TGTGCCAGCAGTCCCCGACGGAACACTGAAGCTTTCTTT
many,TRBV30,TRBD2,TRBJ2-7,CAWSKLAGGLEQYF,TGTGCCTGGAGTAAACTAGCGGGGGGGCTCGAGCAGTACTTC
many,TRBV10-3,.,TRBJ1-2,CAISESKGRPIYGYTF,TGTGCCATCAGTGAGTCGAAGGGGAGGCCGATCTATGGCTACACCTTC
many,TRBV29-1,.,TRBJ1-1,CSVEDHGANTEAFF,TGCAGCGTTGAAGATCACGGAGCGAACACTGAAGCTTTCTTT
many,TRBV18,TRBD1,TRBJ1-5,CASSPKHRGIHNQPQHF,TGTGCCAGCTCACCAAAGCACAGGGGAATCCACAATCAGCCCCAGCATTTT
many,TRBV20-1,.,TRBJ2-7,CSAPNPSYEQYF,TGCAGTGCCCCAAATCCCTCCTACGAGCAGTACTTC
many,TRBV5-8,TRBD1,TRBJ2-7,CASSLEGTALGEQYF,TGTGCCAGCAGCTTGGAAGGGACAGCGCTGGGCGAGCAGTACTTC
many,TRBV28,.,TRBJ2-4,CASRHAGTFKNIQYF,TGTGCCAGCAGACACGCGGGGACCTTCAAAAACATTCAGTACTTC
.,TRBV5-1,.,TRBJ2-2,CASSLFDGTGELFF,TGCGCCAGCAGCCTCTTCGACGGCACCGGGGAGCTGTTTTTT
many,TRBV18,.,TRBJ2-2,CASSPLSGSDGELFF,TGTGCCAGCTCACCACTCTCAGGGTCCGACGGGGAGCTGTTTTTT
many,TRBV9,.,TRBJ1-5,CASSSGSNQPQHF,TGTGCCAGCAGCAGTGGTAGCAATCAGCCCCAGCATTTT
many,TRBV7-9,TRBD1,TRBJ1-1,CASSRLTGGGTEAFF,TGTGCCAGCAGCCGATTGACAGGGGGAGGAACTGAAGCTTTCTTT
.,TRBV7-7,TRBD1,TRBJ2-7,CASSHKQGDEQYF,TGTGCTAGCAGCCATAAACAGGGGGACGAGCAGTACTTC
many,TRBV28,TRBD1,TRBJ2-5,CASTPRGTGEETQYF,TGTGCCAGCACCCCCCGGGGGACAGGGGAAGAGACCCAGTACTTC
few,TRBV28,TRBD1,TRBJ1-2,CASSALDRFYGYTF,TGTGCCAGCAGCGCCTTGGACAGGTTCTATGGCTACACCTTC
many,TRBV28,.,TRBJ1-5,CASTPGTLQPQHF,TGTGCCAGCACCCCAGGGACCCTGCAGCCCCAGCATTTT
few,TRBV6-2/TRBV6-3,TRBD2,TRBJ2-2,CASGGLAPTGELFF,TGTGCCAGCGGGGGACTAGCGCCAACCGGGGAGCTGTTTTTT
many,TRBV3-1,.,TRBJ2-7,CASSLRPGSYEQYF,TGTGCCAGCAGCCTCCGGCCGGGATCCTACGAGCAGTACTTC
few,TRBV20-1,.,TRBJ2-7,CSASRAGGQYF,TGCAGTGCTAGTAGGGCCGGGGGGCAGTACTTC
many,TRBV19,.,TRBJ1-5,CASSDAGNQPQHF,TGTGCCAGTAGTGACGCAGGCAATCAGCCCCAGCATTTT
many,TRBV6-6,.,TRBJ1-2,CASSIYTGTYGYTF,TGTGCCAGCAGCATATATACAGGGACGTATGGCTACACCTTC
many,TRBV20-1,.,TRBJ1-5,CSARDLQGRNQPQHF,TGCAGTGCTAGAGATCTCCAGGGGCGTAATCAGCCCCAGCATTTT
many,TRBV5-6,TRBD1,TRBJ2-3,CASSRQGAGDTQYF,TGTGCCAGCAGCCGCCAGGGGGCTGGCGATACGCAGTATTTT
many,TRBV10-3,TRBD2,TRBJ2-7,CATKTSAEPSWEQYF,TGTGCCACCAAGACTAGCGCCGAGCCCAGTTGGGAGCAGTACTTC
many,TRBV28,.,TRBJ2-1,CASSFGGLISSYNEQFF,TGTGCCAGCAGTTTTGGCGGTCTAATAAGCTCCTACAATGAGCAGTTCTTC
.,TRBV6-1,.,TRBJ1-1,CASSEWTWEAFF,TGTGCCAGCAGTGAATGGACTTGGGAAGCTTTCTTT
many,TRBV7-2,.,TRBJ1-5,CASSLTQDQPQHF,TGTGCCAGCAGCCTGACCCAGGATCAGCCCCAGCATTTT
many,TRBV15,TRBD1,TRBJ2-1,CATSGQRTGANNEQFF,TGTGCCACCAGCGGCCAAAGGACAGGGGCCAACAATGAGCAGTTCTTC
few,TRBV5-1,.,TRBJ1-3,CASSLGTVGNTIYF,TGCGCCAGCAGCTTGGGGACGGTCGGAAACACCATATATTTT